The 19 T cell receptor beta chains presented below share a single source sample, sequenced in a study of regulatory T cells in long-lasting Graves disease. For TCR beta, libraries came from iRepertoire HTBI primers and Arm-PCR of CDR3 regions. TCRdb fed the multiplex PCR reads into MiXCR, producing one record per CDR3 protein. The table lists 400,000 to 500,000 distinct CDR3 sequences, roughly a fifth of them singletons. Time point defined: persistent/refractory GD, antithyroid drugs over 5 years with positive TRAb. Following extraction of RNA from PBMCs, that RNA was used to make the TCR library. Sample: peripheral blood mononuclear cells (PBMCs), taken when the disease was refractory, from a patient treated with antithyroid drugs. These receptors were collected from a female donor with Graves disease.

This clonotype occurred many times. V usage is TRBV12-3 or TRBV12-4 and J usage is TRBJ1-2; D is possibly TRBD1 (5 bases). CDR3 length: 14 residues. V lost 5 bases and J lost 4, with 14 bases in between. In DNA, the CDR3 is TGTGCCAGCAGTCCCGGGACGGACGGCTATGGCTACACCTTC. It codes for CASSPGTDGYGYTF.

Only a few counts were recorded for this clonotype. This chain links TRBV6-6 with TRBJ2-2; D ambiguous. This CDR3 is built from 15 residues. V lost 0 bases and J lost 5, with 10 bases in between. Germline V lookup: CDR1 MNHNY, CDR2 SVGAGI (reference sequence). CDR3 sequence: CASSYSMPVTGELFF. The CDR3 DNA reads as TGTGCCAGCAGTTACTCGATGCCAGTTACCGGGGAGCTGTTTTTT.

This clonotype was seen at least ten times. The J gene is TRBJ1-5, the V gene TRBV12-3 or TRBV12-4; tentatively, D is TRBD1 (5 bases). V gave up 3 bases and J gave up 2 bases, with 14 bases separating them. The CDR3 covers 16 residues. This CDR3 reads CASSFSRARGNQPQHF. The CDR3, as DNA: TGTGCCAGCAGTTTTTCCAGGGCCCGGGGCAATCAGCCCCAGCATTTT.

The chain is built from TRBV7-6 and TRBJ2-7, with a tentative D call TRBD2 (6 bases). V lost 1 base to trimming and J lost 4 bases, with 14 bases between them. The CDR3 covers 15 residues. Germline assignment: CDR1 SGHVS and CDR2 FNYEAQ. The CDR3 DNA reads TGTGCCAGCAGCTTAGGGGGCGGGAACGCGTACGAGCAGTACTTC. Encoded protein: CASSLGGGNAYEQYF. Full variable domain (remainder filled in from reference TRBV7-6 and TRBJ2-7): GAGVSQSPRYKVTKRGQDVALRCDPISGHVSLYWYRQALGQGPEFLTYFNYEAQQDKSGLPNDRFSAERPEGSISTLTIQRTEQRDSAMYRCASSLGGGNAYEQYFGPGTRLTVT.

This clonotype has only a few counts. The J gene is TRBJ2-3, the V gene TRBV10-1; D is unresolved. CDR3 size: 12 residues. The ends were cut back, 3 bases at V and 7 bases at J, with 8 bases in the middle. CDR1 WNHNN and CDR2 SYGVQD come from the germline V gene (reference sequence). The CDR3 here is CASSDGVNTQYF. DNA of the CDR3: TGCGCCAGCAGTGATGGGGTGAATACGCAGTATTTT.

This clonotype was counted ten times or more. This sequence joins TRBV2 and TRBJ2-3, with a possible D match to TRBD2 (5 bases). Germline V gene lookup returns CDR1 SNHLY and CDR2 FYNNEI. The V and J ends lost 4 bases and 6 bases respectively, with 14 bases between them. CDR3 length equals 14 residues. This CDR3 is CASSVKGSVDTQYF. The CDR3 bases are TGTGCCAGCAGTGTTAAAGGTAGCGTGGATACGCAGTATTTT.

This clonotype was detected a few times. A much bigger clone sits one base away, suggesting this may be a read error. The J gene is TRBJ1-4, the V gene TRBV28; D may be TRBD1 (5 bases). Germline values: CDR1 MDHEN, CDR2 SYDVKM. The V and J ends lost 1 base and 5 bases respectively, with 11 bases between them. This CDR3 region has 15 residues. CDR3 protein: CASSLSGTANEKLFF. The CDR3 nucleotides are TGTGCCAGCAGTTTATCGGGGACGGCGAATGAAAAACTGTTTTTT.

This clonotype was counted between two and nine times. J is TRBJ2-7 and V is TRBV9; TRBD2 is a possible D gene (5 bases). From germline, CDR1 is SGDLS and CDR2 YYNGEE. With 0 bases removed from V and 2 bases from J, the gap between germline ends came to 12 bases. The CDR3 is 15 amino acids. CDR3 residues: CASSVGGGAAYEQYF. CDR3 coding DNA: TGTGCCAGCAGCGTAGGCGGCGGAGCGGCCTACGAGCAGTACTTC. The full variable domain, its missing parts supplied by reference TRBV9 and TRBJ2-7, is DSGVTQTPKHLITATGQRVTLRCSPRSGDLSVYWYQQSLDQGLQFLIQYYNGEERAKGNILERFSAQQFPDLHSELNLSSLELGDSALYFCASSVGGGAAYEQYFGPGTRLTVT.

This clonotype was recorded at least ten times. V usage is TRBV12-3 or TRBV12-4 and J usage is TRBJ2-5; no reliable D call. CDR3 size: 15 residues. Trimming removed 5 bases at V and 2 bases at J, with 15 bases between. The CDR3 spells CASSPFRRFQETQYF. In DNA, the CDR3 is TGTGCCAGCAGTCCCTTCAGGAGATTTCAAGAGACCCAGTACTTC.

Ten or more counts support this clonotype. The junction does not match germline at one end; this may be a read error. The rearrangement uses TRBV2 and TRBJ2-5, with no clear D. Germline-derived CDR1 and CDR2 are SNHLY and FYNNEI. The CDR3 contains 12 residues. CDR3 sequence: CASRQDQETQYF. As DNA, the CDR3 is TGCGCCAGCAGGCAGGACCAAGAGACCCAGTACTTC. The full variable domain, with the rest looked up from reference TRBV2 and TRBJ2-5, is EPEVTQTPSHQVTQMGQEVILRCVPISNHLYFYWYRQILGQKVEFLVSFYNNEISEKSEIFDDQFSVERPDGSNFTLKIRSTKLEDSAMYFCASRQDQETQYFGPGTRLLVL.

The table lists this clonotype with a count of one. Being one base from a much bigger clone, this may be a read error. The CDR3 carries no conserved terminal phenylalanine or tryptophan, so it likely arises from a read error. This sequence joins TRBV6-2 or TRBV6-3 and TRBJ1-5, with 10 positions matching TRBD1. The germline V gene has CDR1 MNHEY and CDR2 SVGEGT. Trimming took 6 bases from V and 1 from J; bases not matched to a gene: 3. This CDR3 is 15 amino acids long. The CDR3 DNA sequence: TGTGCCAGCAGGAGACAGGGGGCGAGCAATCAGCCCCAGCATGTT. Protein: CASRRQGASNQPQHV.

As to this clonotype: This clone may be a read error of a much larger clone one base away. V is TRBV28 and J is TRBJ1-2; D remains unclear. Germline-derived CDR1 and CDR2 are MDHEN and SYDVKM. The CDR3 totals 12 residues. V shed 5 bases and J shed 11 bases, with 15 bases lying between them. The DNA for the CDR3 is TGTGCCAGCAGTATCATAGAAAGCAGTTACACCTTC. Amino acid sequence: CASSIIESSYTF.

This clonotype was seen many times. The rearrangement links TRBV6-1 to TRBJ2-7; 7 bases map to TRBD2. Germline V CDR1 and CDR2: MNHNS, SASEGT. Trimming removed 5 bases from V and 2 bases from J; junction bases left unmatched: 6. The CDR3 contains 14 residues. The CDR3 nucleotides read TGTGCCAGCAGTAAGGCTAGCGGAACCTACGAGCAGTACTTC. Its protein product is CASSKASGTYEQYF.

Many counts were recorded for this clonotype. The chain couples TRBV20-1 to TRBJ2-7, with unresolved D. The CDR3 totals 12 residues. Germline CDR1 is DFQATT and CDR2 is SNEGSKA (reference sequence). V was trimmed by 7 bases and J by 5 bases, leaving 15 bases between them. CDR3 in DNA: TGCAGTGGAAAGGAATCTTACGACGAGCAGTACTTC. Amino acid sequence: CSGKESYDEQYF.

The J gene is TRBJ1-1, the V gene TRBV7-9, with TRBD1 matching 12 bases. CDR3 length equals 18 residues. Unmatched junction bases numbered 13, after V lost 6 bases and J lost 2 bases. The germline CDR1 and CDR2 sequences are SEHNR and FQNEAQ (reference sequence). CDR3: CASRSTPGQGAPNTEAFF. In DNA form, the CDR3 reads TGTGCCAGCAGGAGTACCCCGGGACAGGGGGCGCCAAACACTGAAGCTTTCTTT. The complete variable domain, with remaining parts taken from reference TRBV7-9 and TRBJ1-1, reads DTGVSQNPRHKITKRGQNVTFRCDPISEHNRLYWYRQTLGQGPEFLTYFQNEAQLEKSRLLSDRFSAERPKGSFSTLEIQRTEQGDSAMYLCASRSTPGQGAPNTEAFFGQGTRLTVV.

This clonotype was seen a few times. This chain connects TRBV30 to TRBJ1-4; D unresolved. Germline V gives CDR1 GTSNPN, CDR2 SVGIG (reference sequence). V lost 1 base and J 4 bases, leaving 13 bases between the germline ends. The CDR3 runs to 15 residues. The CDR3 protein is CAWSAPGGGNEKLFF. CDR3 in DNA: TGTGCCTGGAGTGCTCCGGGAGGAGGTAATGAAAAACTGTTTTTT.

This clonotype was counted a few times. The gene calls are TRBV7-3 and TRBJ2-7; TRBD2 agrees at 8 bases. This CDR3 region has 13 residues. V trimming: 2 bases; J trimming: 5 bases; junction bases outside the gene matches: 2. Germline loops: CDR1 SGHTA, CDR2 FQGTGA. CDR3 sequence: CASSLRRGDEQYF. For the CDR3, the DNA is TGTGCCAGCAGCTTACGGCGGGGGGACGAGCAGTACTTC.

There are many counts of this clonotype. The V and J genes are TRBV14 and TRBJ1-2, with D hard to call. Between the trimmed V and J ends, which lost 3 bases and 3 bases, there was a span of 5 bases. The CDR3 loop spans 12 amino acids. Germline V CDR1 and CDR2: SGHDN, FVKESK. The CDR3 sequence is CASSQQDYGYTF. The CDR3 DNA sequence: TGTGCCAGCAGCCAGCAGGACTATGGCTACACCTTC.

This clonotype has more than one count but fewer than ten. The V and J genes are TRBV9 and TRBJ2-5; TRBD1 is a possible D gene (6 bases). V lost 0 bases and J 2 bases, leaving 11 bases between the germline ends. The CDR3 runs 15 residues. Germline CDR1 reads SGDLS; CDR2 reads YYNGEE. The CDR3 DNA sequence: TGTGCCAGCAGCGTAGATGACGGACAGCAAGAGACCCAGTACTTC. This sequence encodes CASSVDDGQQETQYF.